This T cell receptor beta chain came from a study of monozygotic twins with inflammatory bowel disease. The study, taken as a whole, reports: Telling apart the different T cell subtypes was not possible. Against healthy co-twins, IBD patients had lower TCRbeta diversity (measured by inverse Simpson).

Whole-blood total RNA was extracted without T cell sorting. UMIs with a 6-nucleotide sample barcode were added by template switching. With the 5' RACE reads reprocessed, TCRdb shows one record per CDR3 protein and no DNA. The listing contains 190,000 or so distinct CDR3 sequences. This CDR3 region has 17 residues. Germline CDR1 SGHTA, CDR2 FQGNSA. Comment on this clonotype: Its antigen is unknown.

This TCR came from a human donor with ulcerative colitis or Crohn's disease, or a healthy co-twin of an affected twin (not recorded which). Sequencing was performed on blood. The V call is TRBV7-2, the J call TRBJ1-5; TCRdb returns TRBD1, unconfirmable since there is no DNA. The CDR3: CASSLGPSGGGNQPQHF. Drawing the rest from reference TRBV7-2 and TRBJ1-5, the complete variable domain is GAGVSQSPSNKVTEKGKDVELRCDPISGHTALYWYRQSLGQGLEFLIYFQGNSAPDKSGLPSDRFSAERTGGSVSTLTIQRTQQEDSAVYLCASSLGPSGGGNQPQHFGDGTRLSIL.